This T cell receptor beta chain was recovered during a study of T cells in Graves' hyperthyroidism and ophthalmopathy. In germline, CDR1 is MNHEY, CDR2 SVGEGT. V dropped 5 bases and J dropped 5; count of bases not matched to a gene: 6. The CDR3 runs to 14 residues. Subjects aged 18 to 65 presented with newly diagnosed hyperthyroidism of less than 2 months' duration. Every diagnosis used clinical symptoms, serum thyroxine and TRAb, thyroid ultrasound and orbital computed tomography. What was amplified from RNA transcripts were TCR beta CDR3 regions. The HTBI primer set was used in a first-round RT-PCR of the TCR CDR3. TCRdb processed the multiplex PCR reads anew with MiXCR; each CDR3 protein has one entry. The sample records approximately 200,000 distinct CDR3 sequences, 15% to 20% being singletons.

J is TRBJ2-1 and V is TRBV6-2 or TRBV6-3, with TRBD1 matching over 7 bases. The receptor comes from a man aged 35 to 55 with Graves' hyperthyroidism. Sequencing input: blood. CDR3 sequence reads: CASSSPGQNNEQFF. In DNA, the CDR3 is TGTGCCAGCAGTAGCCCGGGACAGAACAATGAGCAGTTCTTC.